This T cell receptor (beta chain) is drawn from a study of early T cells in non-severe SARS-CoV-2 infection. This clonotype was detected only a few times. One entry per CDR3 protein results from TCRdb running MiXCR on the 5' RACE reads. The sample comprises 50,000 to 60,000 distinct CDR3 sequences, around 13% of which are singletons, and 1.2% to 1.5% rests with the top ten. CDR3 length: 15 amino acids. Germline trimming cut 6 bases from V and 4 bases from J; bases unmatched to any gene: 7. The receptor's source is an adult who was a healthcare worker with PCR-confirmed SARS-CoV-2 infection or an uninfected control (not recorded which). The rearrangement uses TRBV12-3 or TRBV12-4 and TRBJ2-5, with 11 bases identical to TRBD2. Sequenced material: whole blood. CDR3 coding DNA: TGTGCCAGCAGGGGTAGCGGGGGGGCGCGAGAGACCCAGTACTTC. Translating gives CASRGSGGARETQYF.